The rows below give T cell receptor beta chains drawn from one sample of a study of T cells in tumors after PD-1 blockade. Profiled with immunoSEQ multiplex PCR; TCRdb holds only in-frame clones, not every one. The table has around 60,000 clones, roughly 78% seen once; the top ten hold 13%. Here the sequenced sample was PBMCs, taken before anti-PD-1 treatment. All receptors derive from a human donor with basal cell carcinoma. The CDR3 runs from the conserved cysteine through the conserved F or W. The order of the fields is J gene, V gene, CDR3 length, CDR3 protein.

j_call: TRBJ1-2
v_call: TRBV5-1
cdr3_length: 14
cdr3_aa: CASSSPGQLYGYTF

j_call: TRBJ2-3
v_call: TRBV5-1
cdr3_length: 14
cdr3_aa: CASSPGDGTDTQYF

j_call: TRBJ2-7
v_call: TRBV5-1
cdr3_length: 13
cdr3_aa: CASSSMTFDEQYF

j_call: TRBJ1-4
v_call: TRBV6-5
cdr3_length: 14
cdr3_aa: CASSPTGGDEKLFF

j_call: TRBJ2-1
v_call: TRBV2
cdr3_length: 13
cdr3_aa: CASKTAEGHEQFF

j_call: TRBJ1-5
v_call: TRBV6-5
cdr3_length: 15
cdr3_aa: CASSQGARGNQPQHF

j_call: TRBJ1-1
v_call: TRBV3-1/TRBV3-2
cdr3_length: 15
cdr3_aa: CASSPQIRQGIRAFF

j_call: TRBJ2-7
v_call: TRBV6-8
cdr3_length: 13
cdr3_aa: CASSRDRFYEQYF

j_call: .
v_call: TRBV2
cdr3_length: 16
cdr3_aa: CASSLGVAGLLYEQYF

j_call: TRBJ2-7
v_call: TRBV5-1
cdr3_length: 15
cdr3_aa: CASRRTQGQAYEQYF

j_call: TRBJ1-2
v_call: TRBV6-1
cdr3_length: 13
cdr3_aa: CASSERRNYGYTF

j_call: TRBJ2-3
v_call: TRBV6-5
cdr3_length: 14
cdr3_aa: CASRLAGSTDTQYF

j_call: TRBJ1-1
v_call: TRBV28
cdr3_length: 14
cdr3_aa: CASSLYRENTEAFF

j_call: TRBJ1-6
v_call: TRBV10-3
cdr3_length: 17
cdr3_aa: CAISESGDSSPNSPLHF

j_call: TRBJ2-2
v_call: TRBV30
cdr3_length: 17
cdr3_aa: CAWSVTDRVANTGELFF

j_call: TRBJ1-2
v_call: TRBV18
cdr3_length: 13
cdr3_aa: CASSPTGADGYTF

j_call: TRBJ1-1
v_call: TRBV2
cdr3_length: 13
cdr3_aa: CASKGNMNTEAFF